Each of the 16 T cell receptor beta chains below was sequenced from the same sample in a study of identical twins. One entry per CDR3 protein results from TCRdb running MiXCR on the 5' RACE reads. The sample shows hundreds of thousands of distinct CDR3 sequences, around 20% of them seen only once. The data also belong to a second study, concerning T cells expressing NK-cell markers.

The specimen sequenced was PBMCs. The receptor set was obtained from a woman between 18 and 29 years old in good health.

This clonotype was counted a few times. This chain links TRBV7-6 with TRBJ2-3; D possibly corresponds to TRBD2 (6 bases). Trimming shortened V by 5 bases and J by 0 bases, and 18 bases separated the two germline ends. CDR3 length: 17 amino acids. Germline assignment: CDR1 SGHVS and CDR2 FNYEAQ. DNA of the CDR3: TGTGCCAGCAGCATACTAAAGCGGGTCTCTAGCACAGATACGCAGTATTTT. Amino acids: CASSILKRVSSTDTQYF.

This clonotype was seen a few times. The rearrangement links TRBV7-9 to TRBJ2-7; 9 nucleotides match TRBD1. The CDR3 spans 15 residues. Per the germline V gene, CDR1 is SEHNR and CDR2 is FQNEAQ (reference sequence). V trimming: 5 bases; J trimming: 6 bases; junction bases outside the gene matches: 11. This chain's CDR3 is CASSRWDRVLVEQYF. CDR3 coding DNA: TGTGCCAGCAGCCGGTGGGACAGGGTTTTAGTCGAGCAGTACTTC.

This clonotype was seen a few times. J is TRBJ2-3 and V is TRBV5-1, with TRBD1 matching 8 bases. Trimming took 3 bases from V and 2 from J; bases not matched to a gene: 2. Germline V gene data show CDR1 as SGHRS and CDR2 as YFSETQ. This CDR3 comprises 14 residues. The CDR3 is CASSSQGDTDTQYF. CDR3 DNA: TGCGCCAGCAGCTCACAGGGGGACACAGATACGCAGTATTTT.

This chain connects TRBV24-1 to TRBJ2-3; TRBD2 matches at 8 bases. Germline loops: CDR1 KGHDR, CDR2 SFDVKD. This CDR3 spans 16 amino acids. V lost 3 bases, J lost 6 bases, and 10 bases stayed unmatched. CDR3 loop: CATSDPTSEVGDTQYF. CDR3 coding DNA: TGTGCCACCAGTGATCCGACTAGCGAGGTTGGTGATACGCAGTATTTT.

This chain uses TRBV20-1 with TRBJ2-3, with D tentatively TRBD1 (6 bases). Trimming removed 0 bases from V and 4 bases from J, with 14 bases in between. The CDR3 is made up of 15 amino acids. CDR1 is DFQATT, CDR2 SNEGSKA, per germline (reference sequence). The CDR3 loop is CSAREPGVGPDTQYF. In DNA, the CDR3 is TGCAGTGCTAGAGAGCCAGGGGTCGGCCCAGATACGCAGTATTTT.

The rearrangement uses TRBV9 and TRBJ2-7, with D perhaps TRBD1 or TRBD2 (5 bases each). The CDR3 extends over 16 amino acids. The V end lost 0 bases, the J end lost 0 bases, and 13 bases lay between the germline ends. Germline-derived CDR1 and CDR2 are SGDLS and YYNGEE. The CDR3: CASSVGGPFSSYEQYF. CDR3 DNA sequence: TGTGCCAGCAGCGTAGGGGGACCGTTCTCCTCCTACGAGCAGTACTTC.

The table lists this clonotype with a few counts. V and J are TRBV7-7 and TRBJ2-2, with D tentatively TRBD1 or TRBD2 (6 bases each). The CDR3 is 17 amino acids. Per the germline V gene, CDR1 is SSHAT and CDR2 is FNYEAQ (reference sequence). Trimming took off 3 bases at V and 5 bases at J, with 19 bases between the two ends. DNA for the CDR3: TGTGCCAGCAGCTTTAAACGGCCAGGGGACTTGACCGGGGAGCTGTTTTTT. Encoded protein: CASSFKRPGDLTGELFF.

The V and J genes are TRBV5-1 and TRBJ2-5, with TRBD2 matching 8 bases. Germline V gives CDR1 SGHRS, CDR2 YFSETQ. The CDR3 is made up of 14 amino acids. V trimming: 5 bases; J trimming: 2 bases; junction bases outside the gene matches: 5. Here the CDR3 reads CASRLLADQETQYF. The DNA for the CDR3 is TGCGCCAGCAGATTACTAGCGGATCAAGAGACCCAGTACTTC.

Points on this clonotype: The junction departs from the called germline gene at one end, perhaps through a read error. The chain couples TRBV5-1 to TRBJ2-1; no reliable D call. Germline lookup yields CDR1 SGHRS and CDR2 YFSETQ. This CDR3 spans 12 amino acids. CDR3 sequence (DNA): TGCGCCAGCAGCTTTAACTACCATGAGCAGTTCTTC. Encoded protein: CASSFNYHEQFF.

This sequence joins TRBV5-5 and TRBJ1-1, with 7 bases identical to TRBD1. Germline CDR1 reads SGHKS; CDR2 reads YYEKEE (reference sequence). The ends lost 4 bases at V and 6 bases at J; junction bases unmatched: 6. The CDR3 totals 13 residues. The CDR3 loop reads CASSLGTASEAFF. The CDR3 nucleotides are TGTGCCAGCAGCCTCGGGACAGCCTCTGAAGCTTTCTTT.

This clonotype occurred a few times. CDR3 nucleotides: TGCGCCAGCAGCTTACTGACAAACTACGAGCAGTACTTC. Amino acid sequence: CASSLLTNYEQYF. This chain uses TRBV5-1 with TRBJ2-7; D is unclear. CDR3 size: 13 residues. V lost 2 bases and J 3 bases, leaving 9 bases between the germline ends. CDR1 SGHRS and CDR2 YFSETQ come from the germline V gene. Filled out from reference TRBV5-1 and TRBJ2-7, the complete variable domain reads KAGVTQTPRYLIKTRGQQVTLSCSPISGHRSVSWYQQTPGQGLQFLFEYFSETQRNKGNFPGRFSGRQFSNSRSEMNVSTLELGDSALYLCASSLLTNYEQYFGPGTRLTVT.

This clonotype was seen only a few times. The CDR3: CAGSRDSSYEQYF. CDR3 DNA: TGTGCCGGGTCAAGGGACTCATCCTACGAGCAGTACTTC. The chain links TRBV10-3 to TRBJ2-7; possible D gene TRBD2, 6 bases. V was pared by 11 bases and J by 1 base, with 15 bases between. The V gene's germline CDR1 is ENHRY and CDR2 SYGVKD. The CDR3 runs 13 residues.

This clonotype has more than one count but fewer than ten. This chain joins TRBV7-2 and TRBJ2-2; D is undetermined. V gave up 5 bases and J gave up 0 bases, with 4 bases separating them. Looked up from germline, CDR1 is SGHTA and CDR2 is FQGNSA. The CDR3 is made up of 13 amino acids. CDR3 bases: TGTGCCAGCAGCCAAACGAACACCGGGGAGCTGTTTTTT. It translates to CASSQTNTGELFF.

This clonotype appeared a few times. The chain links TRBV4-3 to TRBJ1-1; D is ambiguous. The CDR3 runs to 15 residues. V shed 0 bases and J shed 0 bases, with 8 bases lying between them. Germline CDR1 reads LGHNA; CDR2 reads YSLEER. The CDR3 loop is CASSQDEAVNTEAFF. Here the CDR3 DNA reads TGCGCCAGCAGCCAAGACGAAGCCGTGAACACTGAAGCTTTCTTT.

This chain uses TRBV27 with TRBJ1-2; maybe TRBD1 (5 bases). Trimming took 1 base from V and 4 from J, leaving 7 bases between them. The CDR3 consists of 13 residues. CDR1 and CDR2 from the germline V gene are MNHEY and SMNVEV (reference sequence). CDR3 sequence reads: CASSLYTGYGYTF. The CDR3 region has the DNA TGTGCCAGCAGTTTATATACAGGCTATGGCTACACCTTC.

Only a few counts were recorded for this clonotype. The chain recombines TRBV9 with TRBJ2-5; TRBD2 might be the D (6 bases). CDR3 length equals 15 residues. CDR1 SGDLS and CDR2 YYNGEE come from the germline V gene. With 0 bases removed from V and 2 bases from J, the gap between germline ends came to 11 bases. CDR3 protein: CASSVVGGRQETQYF. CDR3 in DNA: TGTGCCAGCAGCGTAGTAGGAGGGCGGCAAGAGACCCAGTACTTC.